The TCR beta chain under discussion was sequenced for a study of human T cells and chemical hapten exposure. TCRdb reanalysed the 5' RACE reads using MiXCR and keeps one entry per CDR3 protein. The sample includes over 70,000 distinct CDR3 sequences, around 15% of them seen just once. This clonotype showed up many times. Germline assignment: CDR1 MNHNY and CDR2 SVGAGI (reference sequence). V trimming: 2 bases; J trimming: 6 bases; junction bases outside the gene matches: 1. This CDR3 spans 13 amino acids. The authors' total RNA extraction used unfractionated whole blood. The J gene is TRBJ1-1, the V gene TRBV6-6, with TRBD1 matching over 9 bases. The receptor was derived from a female donor in good health. CDR3 residues: CASSYDRGAEAFF. DNA of the CDR3: TGTGCCAGCAGTTACGACAGGGGGGCTGAAGCTTTCTTT.